Listed below are T cell receptor beta chains from one sample, sequenced in a study of T cell responses to AZD1222 COVID-19 vaccine. Profiled with immunoSEQ multiplex PCR; TCRdb holds only in-frame clones, not every one. The data contain about 130,000 clones, over 90% of them singletons. Here the sequenced sample was peripheral blood, taken on day 0 of AZD1222 vaccination. Receptor source: an adult in good health. The CDR3 runs from the conserved cysteine through the conserved F or W. D genes are given only for firm matches. Clone size, where shown, is once, few, many, or a class for clones that have expanded.

clone_size j_call v_call d_call cdr3_aa cdr3_nt
NA TRBJ1-1 TRBV6-2/TRBV6-3 NA CASSSLTDGGTEAFF TGTGCCAGCAGTTCCCTGACAGACGGGGGGACTGAAGCTTTCTTT
NA TRBJ1-5 TRBV7-9 NA CASSSTSGPYSNQPQHF TGTGCCAGCAGCTCAACTTCGGGCCCATATAGCAATCAGCCCCAGCATTTT
NA TRBJ1-1 TRBV28 NA CASSPPPVETEAFF TGTGCCAGCAGTCCACCCCCCGTGGAAACTGAAGCTTTCTTT
NA TRBJ1-1 TRBV6-5 TRBD1 CASRYLQGAAEAFF TGTGCCAGCAGGTATCTACAGGGGGCGGCTGAAGCTTTCTTT
NA TRBJ2-6 TRBV5-5 NA CASSSGTHTGANVLTF TGTGCCAGCAGCTCCGGGACACATACTGGGGCCAACGTCCTGACTTTC
once TRBJ1-3 TRBV12-3/TRBV12-4 NA CASSLVGNTIYF TGTGCCAGCAGTTTAGTCGGAAACACCATATATTTT
few TRBJ1-4 TRBV5-8 NA CASSLKGGVEKLFF TGTGCCAGCAGCTTAAAGGGTGGAGTTGAAAAACTGTTTTTT
NA TRBJ2-4 TRBV28 TRBD1 CASSLRQGLDKNIQYF TGTGCCAGCAGTCTAAGACAGGGTTTGGACAAAAACATTCAGTACTTC
NA TRBJ1-2 TRBV5-5 TRBD1 CASSPGTGDSVGGYTF TGTGCCAGCAGCCCCGGGACAGGGGATTCGGTGGGAGGCTACACCTTC
NA TRBJ1-1 TRBV5-5 NA CASNPGGAGEAFF TGTGCCAGCAATCCTGGGGGGGCTGGTGAAGCTTTCTTT
few TRBJ2-7 TRBV6-5 NA CASRRDISYEQYF TGTGCCAGCAGACGGGACATCTCCTACGAGCAGTACTTC
NA TRBJ1-2 TRBV25-1 TRBD1 CASSEGRQGRSGYTF TGTGCCAGCAGTGAAGGGCGACAGGGGAGATCTGGCTACACCTTC
NA TRBJ1-1 TRBV7-9 NA CASRAPPGMNTEAFF TGTGCCAGCAGAGCCCCTCCGGGCATGAACACTGAAGCTTTCTTT
NA TRBJ1-1 TRBV19 NA CASTSFWNTEAFF TGTGCCAGTACCAGTTTTTGGAACACTGAAGCTTTCTTT
NA TRBJ1-6 TRBV7-6 TRBD1 CASSPSTGGLPYNSPLHF TGTGCCAGCAGCCCGTCGACAGGGGGACTCCCCTATAATTCACCCCTCCACTTT
NA TRBJ1-1 TRBV19 NA CASSIGPLSGDWTEAFF TGTGCCAGTAGTATCGGTCCCCTTTCAGGGGATTGGACTGAAGCTTTCTTT
few TRBJ1-1 TRBV6-5 NA CASTGDTEAFF TGTGCCAGCACGGGGGACACTGAAGCTTTCTTT
NA TRBJ1-6 TRBV3-1/TRBV3-2 TRBD1 CASSPGTGNSPLHF TGTGCCAGCAGCCCTGGGACAGGGAACTCACCCCTCCACTTT
NA TRBJ1-1 TRBV5-1 NA CASSLARGAEAFF TGCGCCAGCAGCTTGGCCAGGGGTGCTGAAGCTTTCTTT
NA TRBJ2-7 TRBV12-3/TRBV12-4 TRBD1 CASSQTGSYEQYF TGTGCCAGCAGTCAGACAGGGAGCTACGAGCAGTACTTC
NA TRBJ1-2 TRBV9 TRBD1 CASSVGTGVNYGYTF TGTGCCAGCAGCGTAGGGACAGGGGTAAACTATGGCTACACCTTC
NA TRBJ2-3 TRBV11-3 NA CASSLGRGDTQYF TGTGCCAGCAGCTTAGGCAGGGGAGATACGCAGTATTTT